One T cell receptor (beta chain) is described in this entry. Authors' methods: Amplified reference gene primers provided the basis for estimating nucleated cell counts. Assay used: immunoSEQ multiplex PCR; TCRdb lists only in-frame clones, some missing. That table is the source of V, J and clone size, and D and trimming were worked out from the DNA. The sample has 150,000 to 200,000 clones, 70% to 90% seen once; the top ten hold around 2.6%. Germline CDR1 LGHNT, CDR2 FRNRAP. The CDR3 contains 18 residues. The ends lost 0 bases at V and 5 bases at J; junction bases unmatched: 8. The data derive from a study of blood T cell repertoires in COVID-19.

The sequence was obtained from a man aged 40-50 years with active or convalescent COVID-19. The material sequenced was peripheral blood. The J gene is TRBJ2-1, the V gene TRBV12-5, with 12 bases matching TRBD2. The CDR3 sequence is CASGLVLLAGGRNNEQFF. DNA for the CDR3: TGTGCTAGTGGTTTGGTCCTCCTAGCGGGGGGGCGGAACAATGAGCAGTTCTTC.